One and the same sample provided the 31 T cell receptor beta chains below, sequenced in a study of T cells after yellow fever vaccination. TCRdb fed the 5' RACE reads into MiXCR, producing one record per CDR3 protein. The table records 350,000 to 550,000 distinct CDR3 sequences, roughly 20% of them present only once. The specimen was PBMCs, collected before the yellow fever booster vaccination. The receptors come from a man between 18 and 35 years old who received the YFV17D yellow fever vaccine.

This sequence joins TRBV4-1 and TRBJ1-2, with a weak D call TRBD1 (5 bases). Germline V gene data show CDR1 as MGHRA and CDR2 as YSYEKL. This CDR3 spans 15 amino acids. The V and J ends lost 2 bases and 0 bases respectively, with 10 bases between them. CDR3 sequence: CASSQSLGANYGYTF. CDR3 DNA sequence: TGCGCCAGCAGCCAATCACTAGGGGCTAACTATGGCTACACCTTC.

The rearrangement joins TRBV28 to TRBJ1-4; no clear D. V lost 7 bases, J lost 0 bases, and 9 bases lay in between. Per germline, CDR1 MDHEN and CDR2 SYDVKM. This CDR3 is 14 amino acids long. CDR3 DNA sequence: TGTGCCAGCACTGAGGCAGCAACTAATGAAAAACTGTTTTTT. Its translation: CASTEAATNEKLFF. The full variable domain, in which reference TRBV28 and TRBJ1-4 provide the parts outside the CDR3, is DVKVTQSSRYLVKRTGEKVFLECVQDMDHENMFWYRQDPGLGLRLIYFSYDVKMKEKGDIPEGYSVSREKKERFSLILESASTNQTSMYLCASTEAATNEKLFFGSGTQLSVL.

The rearrangement joins TRBV6-5 to TRBJ2-3, with 9 bases lining up with TRBD1. CDR3 length equals 15 residues. V trimming: 6 bases; J trimming: 2 bases; junction bases outside the gene matches: 6. Germline loops: CDR1 MNHEY, CDR2 SVGAGI. The CDR3 DNA reads TGTGCCAGCAGCTGGACAGGGGCCGTCACAGATACGCAGTATTTT. Amino acid sequence: CASSWTGAVTDTQYF.

This clonotype was observed a few times. The chain combines TRBV6-2 or TRBV6-3 with TRBJ2-3, with D unclear. Germline values: CDR1 MNHEY, CDR2 SVGEGT. Trimming removed 0 bases at V and 0 bases at J, with 10 bases between. This CDR3 region has 16 residues. CDR3 sequence reads: CASSYSAIISTDTQYF. CDR3 DNA sequence: TGTGCCAGCAGTTACTCGGCCATCATTAGCACAGATACGCAGTATTTT.

V and J are TRBV15 and TRBJ2-3, with 14 bases identical to TRBD2. The CDR3 is made up of 22 amino acids. The germline gives CDR1 LNHNV, CDR2 YYDKDF (reference sequence). With V trimmed by 5 bases and J by 3 bases, 22 bases remained unmatched. The CDR3 nucleotides are TGTGCCACCAGCGACGGGACGGGCGAAGAGACTAGCGGGGGGGCCAGGACAGATACGCAGTATTTT. This sequence encodes CATSDGTGEETSGGARTDTQYF.

This clonotype was seen only a few times. The CDR3 is CASSYSGGLLYEQYF. Written as DNA, the CDR3 is TGTGCCAGCAGTTACTCGGGGGGACTCCTGTACGAGCAGTACTTC. The chain couples TRBV6-2 or TRBV6-3 to TRBJ2-7, with D possibly TRBD2 on 6 matching bases. Germline V gene lookup returns CDR1 MNHEY and CDR2 SVGEGT. Trimming stripped 0 bases from V and 4 bases from J, with 13 bases between. The CDR3 covers 15 residues.

The chain uses TRBV2 and TRBJ2-5, with D tentatively TRBD1 or TRBD2 (6 bases each). Germline V gene data show CDR1 as SNHLY and CDR2 as FYNNEI. CDR3 length: 13 amino acids. The V gene lost 10 bases and the J gene lost 4 bases, with 16 bases spanning the gap. CDR3 bases: TGTGCCATTACCGAAGAGGGGGGAGAGACCCAGTACTTC. Amino acids: CAITEEGGETQYF.

This clonotype was counted between two and nine times. The chain employs TRBV20-1 and TRBJ2-3; D gene unclear. The germline gives CDR1 DFQATT, CDR2 SNEGSKA (reference sequence). The CDR3 covers 14 residues. Trimming pared 3 bases from V and 2 bases from J, leaving 12 bases between. The chain's CDR3 is CSASTRSFTDTQYF. CDR3 nucleotides: TGCAGTGCTAGTACTCGGAGTTTCACAGATACGCAGTATTTT.

The chain employs TRBV7-9 and TRBJ2-5, with TRBD1 identical over 7 bases. The V gene end was trimmed by 6 bases and the J gene end by 4 bases; junction bases not matched to a gene: 11. The length of the CDR3 is 15 residues. Germline V gives CDR1 SEHNR, CDR2 FQNEAQ (reference sequence). CDR3: CASSFQGVITETQYF. The CDR3 DNA reads as TGTGCCAGCAGTTTCCAGGGGGTTATAACAGAGACCCAGTACTTC. Drawing the rest from reference TRBV7-9 and TRBJ2-5, the complete variable domain is DTGVSQNPRHKITKRGQNVTFRCDPISEHNRLYWYRQTLGQGPEFLTYFQNEAQLEKSRLLSDRFSAERPKGSFSTLEIQRTEQGDSAMYLCASSFQGVITETQYFGPGTRLLVL.

The V gene is TRBV5-5, the J gene TRBJ2-5, with a possible D match to TRBD2 (6 bases). Germline V gives CDR1 SGHKS, CDR2 YYEKEE (reference sequence). This CDR3 spans 14 amino acids. Trimming left V 4 bases short and J 4 bases short, with 14 bases between. The CDR3 nucleotides are TGTGCCAGCAGCCCAGAGACTAGTGCAGAGACCCAGTACTTC. This codes for CASSPETSAETQYF.

The chain has TRBV18 and TRBJ2-3; weak D call: TRBD1 (6 bases). Trimming took off 2 bases at V and 5 bases at J, with 11 bases between the two ends. This CDR3 contains 14 residues. Germline CDR1 KGHSH, CDR2 LQKENI. The CDR3 DNA follows: TGTGCCAGCTCACCATCAGGGGCTGAAGATACGCAGTATTTT. This sequence encodes CASSPSGAEDTQYF.

This clonotype was counted only a few times. This rearrangement joins TRBV20-1 to TRBJ2-1, with a tentative D call TRBD1 (5 bases). V lost 6 bases and J lost 5, with 14 bases in between. CDR3 length equals 13 residues. Germline V gene sequence: CDR1 DFQATT, CDR2 SNEGSKA (reference sequence). In DNA, the CDR3 is TGCAGTGCCGAGGACACGAGCGACAATGAGCAGTTCTTC. Its protein product is CSAEDTSDNEQFF.

The V gene is TRBV6-1, the J gene TRBJ2-5; D possibly corresponds to TRBD1 (5 bases). CDR3 length: 13 amino acids. Germline V lookup: CDR1 MNHNS, CDR2 SASEGT. The germline V and J ends were trimmed by 3 bases and 5 bases, with 10 bases remaining between them. The CDR3 DNA sequence: TGTGCCAGCAGTGAGATGGGGCAGGAGACCCAGTACTTC. Protein sequence: CASSEMGQETQYF.

This clonotype was seen only a few times. The chain combines TRBV5-6 with TRBJ1-1, with D possibly TRBD1 on 6 matching bases. V gave up 1 base and J gave up 7 bases, with 17 bases separating them. Germline V gene lookup returns CDR1 SGHDT and CDR2 YYEEEE. This CDR3 spans 15 amino acids. CDR3 sequence (DNA): TGTGCCAGCAGCTTGTCACCAGGGGCACCGGTTGAAGCTTTCTTT. Translation gives CASSLSPGAPVEAFF.

The chain joins TRBV4-2 to TRBJ2-7; D possibly uses TRBD1 or TRBD2 (5 bases each). The V gene lost 5 bases and the J gene lost 1 base, with 27 bases spanning the gap. CDR1 LGHNA and CDR2 YNFKEQ come from the germline V gene. The CDR3 covers 19 residues. The CDR3 coding sequence is TGTGCCAGCAGCTCCGACGAGGCAGGGACGGCGGGCGGATCCTACGAGCAGTACTTC. This encodes CASSSDEAGTAGGSYEQYF.

This clonotype was detected a few times. This chain joins TRBV20-1 and TRBJ2-5; no firm D call. The germline V gene encodes CDR1 DFQATT and CDR2 SNEGSKA (reference sequence). The ends were cut back, 5 bases at V and 0 bases at J, with 10 bases in the middle. The CDR3 sequence is 13 residues long. The CDR3 reads CSAYLDNQETQYF. The DNA of the CDR3 is TGCAGTGCTTACCTAGACAACCAAGAGACCCAGTACTTC.

Only a few counts were recorded for this clonotype. The rearrangement joins TRBV7-8 to TRBJ2-6, with D perhaps matching TRBD1 (6 bases). Trimming took 5 bases from V and 4 from J, leaving 24 bases between them. The CDR3 contains 19 residues. Germline CDR1 SGHVS, CDR2 FQNEAQ. The CDR3 spells CASSTEDRIGVPGANVLTF. DNA for the CDR3: TGTGCCAGCAGCACTGAAGACAGGATTGGGGTTCCCGGGGCCAACGTCCTGACTTTC.

The genes are TRBV7-2 and TRBJ2-7; tentatively, D is TRBD1 (5 bases). The germline CDR1 and CDR2 sequences are SGHTA and FQGNSA. Deletions cut 2 bases from V and 6 bases from J, with 11 bases between. The CDR3 sequence is 13 residues long. CDR3 nucleotides: TGTGCCAGCAGCTTACAGGGTTTTGCCGAGCAGTACGTC. It is translated as CASSLQGFAEQYV.

This clonotype was observed once. This chain's CDR3 is CAITAGLNYGYTF. The DNA of the CDR3 is TGTGCCATCACCGCGGGCCTTAACTATGGCTACACCTTC. V is TRBV10-3 and J is TRBJ1-2; D not resolved. Trimming cost V 7 bases and J 1 base, with 10 bases left between them. This CDR3 contains 13 residues. Germline V lookup: CDR1 ENHRY, CDR2 SYGVKD.

This chain uses TRBV20-1 with TRBJ2-5; D gene uncertain. Trimming removed 3 bases at V and 12 bases at J, with 14 bases between. There are 11 residues in the CDR3. Germline loops: CDR1 DFQATT, CDR2 SNEGSKA (reference sequence). The CDR3 nucleotides read TGCAGTGCTAGTCCGTCGGAGACGGAGTACTTC. It translates to CSASPSETEYF.

In its sample, this clonotype was seen a few times. V gene TRBV12-3 or TRBV12-4 combines with J gene TRBJ1-3; the D gene is possibly TRBD1 (5 bases). V was cut by 2 bases and J by 3 bases, with 8 bases left in between. This CDR3 is 14 amino acids long. DNA for the CDR3: TGTGCCAGCAGTTTACAGCAGGGTGGAAACACCATATATTTT. Translation: CASSLQQGGNTIYF.

The gene calls are TRBV2 and TRBJ2-1, with 11 bases fitting TRBD2. CDR3 length equals 13 residues. Germline CDR1 SNHLY, CDR2 FYNNEI. J was trimmed by 13 bases and V by 7 bases; bases with no gene match: 9. CDR3 bases: TGTGCCAGCATAACTAGCGGGGGTTCTTCCCAGTTCTTC. Translation: CASITSGGSSQFF.

DNA of the CDR3: TGTGCCAGCAGCTTACAGCAGGGGATTGGGGAGACCCAGTACTTC. Amino acids: CASSLQQGIGETQYF. V gene TRBV7-2 combines with J gene TRBJ2-5; D possibly corresponds to TRBD1 (6 bases). Trimming cost V 2 bases and J 5 bases, with 15 bases left between them. The CDR3 extends over 15 amino acids. The germline gives CDR1 SGHTA, CDR2 FQGNSA.

This clonotype was detected a few times. The V gene is TRBV5-1, the J gene TRBJ1-1, with 7 bases aligning to TRBD1. V shed 2 bases and J 7 bases; nucleotides not matched to a gene: 5. Looked up from germline, CDR1 is SGHRS and CDR2 is YFSETQ. The CDR3 is 13 amino acids. The CDR3 protein is CASSFQGEFEAFF. The CDR3, as DNA: TGCGCCAGCAGCTTTCAGGGGGAGTTTGAAGCTTTCTTT.

The chain joins TRBV6-5 to TRBJ2-1, with D maybe TRBD2 (6 bases). Germline V lookup: CDR1 MNHEY, CDR2 SVGAGI. This CDR3 has 17 residues. The germline V and J ends were trimmed by 2 bases and 9 bases, with 23 bases remaining between them. This CDR3 reads CASSYSVGGGARGEQFF. In DNA, the CDR3 is TGTGCCAGCAGTTACAGCGTAGGCGGAGGGGCCCGGGGTGAGCAGTTCTTC.

V is TRBV20-1 and J is TRBJ1-2, with a weak D call TRBD1 (5 bases). V lost 3 bases and J 4 bases, leaving 15 bases between the germline ends. CDR1 DFQATT and CDR2 SNEGSKA come from the germline V gene (reference sequence). The CDR3 length is 14 residues. In nucleotides, the CDR3 is TGCAGTGCTAGTGGGGGACGGCCTGGCTATGGCTACACCTTC. It is translated as CSASGGRPGYGYTF.

This clonotype appeared a single time. The chain combines TRBV6-5 with TRBJ2-7; 7 bases fit TRBD2. Germline V CDR1 and CDR2: MNHEY, SVGAGI. The CDR3 totals 14 residues. V shed 6 bases and J 2 bases; nucleotides not matched to a gene: 7. Here the CDR3 reads CASRGEGSPYEQYF. The CDR3 coding sequence is TGTGCCAGCAGGGGGGAGGGGAGCCCCTACGAGCAGTACTTC.

The genes are TRBV2 and TRBJ2-2; possible D gene TRBD2, 5 bases. Germline CDR1 reads SNHLY; CDR2 reads FYNNEI. V gave up 6 bases and J gave up 4 bases, with 9 bases separating them. The CDR3 length is 13 residues. DNA for the CDR3: TGTGCCAGCAGGGACTTCAGCACCGGGGAGCTGTTTTTT. Translating gives CASRDFSTGELFF.

This clonotype has more than one count but fewer than ten. The gene calls are TRBV10-3 and TRBJ2-3, with TRBD2 matching 10 bases. CDR1 is ENHRY, CDR2 SYGVKD, per germline. The V gene end was trimmed by 10 bases and the J gene end by 1 base; junction bases not matched to a gene: 14. The CDR3 length is 17 residues. The CDR3 DNA sequence: TGTGCCACCCAAGAACCGGGACTAGCGTCCGGCACAGATACGCAGTATTTT. Amino acids: CATQEPGLASGTDTQYF.

The sample holds a few counts of this clonotype. The V call is TRBV11-3, the J call TRBJ2-2; D may be TRBD1 (6 bases). CDR3 length: 14 residues. CDR1 and CDR2 from the germline V gene are SGHNT and YENEEA. Trimming pared 2 bases from V and 3 bases from J, leaving 7 bases between. The CDR3 loop is CASSLRGYTGELFF. CDR3 sequence (DNA): TGTGCCAGCAGCTTAAGGGGGTACACCGGGGAGCTGTTTTTT.

The V gene is TRBV12-5, the J gene TRBJ2-5, with a possible D match to TRBD1 (5 bases). The V end lost 7 bases, the J end lost 4 bases, and 10 bases lay between the germline ends. There are 12 residues in the CDR3. Germline-derived CDR1 and CDR2 are LGHNT and FRNRAP. The DNA for the CDR3 is TGTGCTAGTGAGGGGTTAGGAGAGACCCAGTACTTC. Its protein is CASEGLGETQYF.